Listed here are 29 T cell receptor beta chains from one sample, sequenced in a study of blood T cell repertoires in COVID-19. The method was immunoSEQ multiplex PCR; TCRdb's version includes in-frame clones alone and lacks a portion of them. Of 350,000 to 450,000 clones listed, about nine tenths were seen once; the top ten hold 1.5% to 1.8%. What was sequenced was peripheral blood. The receptors come from a woman aged 40 to 50 with COVID-19, enrolled during active disease.

The chain recombines TRBV28 with TRBJ1-5, with D tentatively TRBD1 (5 bases). Trimming cost V 4 bases and J 7 bases, with 17 bases left between them. CDR3 length equals 15 residues. In germline, CDR1 is MDHEN, CDR2 SYDVKM. The DNA of the CDR3 is TGTGCCAGCAGTTCTTCAGGGCCGTGGGGACAGCCCCAGCATTTT. This translates into CASSSSGPWGQPQHF.

J is TRBJ1-5 and V is TRBV30; D not certain. The CDR3 extends over 12 amino acids. From germline, CDR1 is GTSNPN and CDR2 SVGIG (reference sequence). The germline V and J ends were trimmed by 1 base and 10 bases, with 11 bases remaining between them. CDR3 protein: CAWSARRGPQHF. CDR3 coding DNA: TGTGCCTGGAGTGCACGCCGGGGACCCCAGCATTTT.

The V gene is TRBV5-5, the J gene TRBJ1-3, with D perhaps TRBD1 (5 bases). Germline CDR1 and CDR2: SGHKS and YYEKEE (reference sequence). The CDR3 runs to 16 residues. The V end was cut by 2 bases, the J end by 0 bases, with 12 bases between. The CDR3 loop is CASSFGGTSSGNTIYF. The CDR3 nucleotides are TGTGCCAGCAGCTTCGGGGGGACGAGCTCTGGAAACACCATATATTTT.

The chain combines TRBV7-6 with TRBJ1-3; D unclear. This CDR3 region has 17 residues. Germline-derived CDR1 and CDR2 are SGHVS and FNYEAQ. Between the trimmed V and J ends, which lost 4 bases and 1 base, there was a span of 17 bases. CDR3 DNA: TGTGCCAGCAGCTCAGCATCGGAACTGAGGTCTGGAAACACCATATATTTT. This encodes CASSSASELRSGNTIYF.

This chain connects TRBV2 to TRBJ1-2, with TRBD1 as a possible D gene (5 bases). This CDR3 comprises 15 residues. Germline CDR1 reads SNHLY; CDR2 reads FYNNEI. V was clipped by 7 bases and J by 0 bases, with 15 bases between them. The CDR3 DNA is TGTGCCAGCACCTCCTATGGGGCCGCTAACTATGGCTACACCTTC. Translated, it gives CASTSYGAANYGYTF.

This clone was seen once. The chain carries TRBV30 and TRBJ2-5, with 7 bases lining up with TRBD1. This CDR3 region has 16 residues. After removal of 3 bases from V and 5 bases from J, the junction contained 15 bases not matched to a gene. Germline V gene lookup returns CDR1 GTSNPN and CDR2 SVGIG (reference sequence). The CDR3 reads CAWSLGRQGWLETQYF. CDR3 DNA: TGTGCCTGGAGCTTGGGGCGACAGGGCTGGTTGGAGACCCAGTACTTC.

The rearrangement uses TRBV7-9 and TRBJ2-6; 8 nucleotides match TRBD1. V dropped 1 base and J dropped 0; count of bases not matched to a gene: 5. The germline V gene has CDR1 SEHNR and CDR2 FQNEAQ (reference sequence). The CDR3 is 18 residues long. This CDR3 is CASSLGDRYHSGANVLTF. DNA for the CDR3: TGTGCCAGCAGCTTAGGGGACAGGTACCACTCTGGGGCCAACGTCCTGACTTTC.

V is TRBV28 and J is TRBJ1-4; D is possibly TRBD1 (5 bases). CDR3 length: 16 amino acids. From germline, CDR1 is MDHEN and CDR2 SYDVKM. V lost 4 bases and J lost 4, with 16 bases in between. The CDR3 DNA is TGTGCCAGCAGTTCCCACGGACGGGGACTTAATGAAAAACTGTTTTTT. Translated: CASSSHGRGLNEKLFF.

The V and J genes are TRBV4-3 and TRBJ2-5; TRBD1 matches 7 bases. The CDR3 extends over 15 amino acids. The trim removed 1 base at V and 4 bases at J, leaving 6 bases unmatched. Germline CDR1 is LGHNA and CDR2 is YSLEER. CDR3 in DNA: TGCGCCAGCAGCCAAGTCGTGACAGGGATAGAGACCCAGTACTTC. Protein product: CASSQVVTGIETQYF.

The V and J genes are TRBV5-1 and TRBJ2-1, with TRBD1 matching 8 bases. The germline CDR1 and CDR2 sequences are SGHRS and YFSETQ. V gave up 4 bases and J gave up 6 bases; unmatched junction bases: 9. The CDR3 runs 15 residues. The CDR3: CASSLGQGHPNEQFF. CDR3 coding DNA: TGCGCCAGCAGCCTAGGACAGGGTCATCCCAATGAGCAGTTCTTC. Supplemented by reference TRBV5-1 and TRBJ2-1, the full variable domain reads KAGVTQTPRYLIKTRGQQVTLSCSPISGHRSVSWYQQTPGQGLQFLFEYFSETQRNKGNFPGRFSGRQFSNSRSEMNVSTLELGDSALYLCASSLGQGHPNEQFFGPGTRLTVL.

The chain has TRBV7-6 and TRBJ2-3; D may be TRBD2 (6 bases). Germline lookup yields CDR1 SGHVS and CDR2 FNYEAQ. There are 12 residues in the CDR3. Trimming cost V 5 bases and J 7 bases, with 10 bases left between them. The CDR3 DNA sequence: TGTGCCAGCAGCCCGGAGGGAAATACGCAGTATTTT. It yields the protein CASSPEGNTQYF.

This chain joins TRBV11-3 and TRBJ2-1; TRBD2 matches 7 bases. Germline V lookup: CDR1 SGHNT, CDR2 YENEEA. Trimming cost V 6 bases and J 9 bases; bases outside gene matches: 17. The CDR3 loop spans 16 amino acids. CDR3 in amino acids: CASSGGLESANGEQFF. The DNA for the CDR3 is TGTGCCAGCAGTGGAGGACTAGAATCGGCCAATGGTGAGCAGTTCTTC.

CDR3 DNA: TGTGCCAGCAGCTCCCTCTACGAGCAGTACTTC. It is translated as CASSSLYEQYF. The rearrangement links TRBV7-9 to TRBJ2-7; D gene uncertain. The V gene lost 4 bases and the J gene lost 3 bases, with 4 bases spanning the gap. In germline, CDR1 is SEHNR, CDR2 FQNEAQ (reference sequence). The CDR3 contains 11 residues.

The genes are TRBV2 and TRBJ1-5; 8 bases are shared with TRBD1. V dropped 2 bases and J dropped 6; count of bases not matched to a gene: 3. Germline V lookup: CDR1 SNHLY, CDR2 FYNNEI. This CDR3 has 14 residues. CDR3 in amino acids: CASSEQGAGQPQHF. DNA of the CDR3: TGTGCCAGCAGTGAACAGGGGGCAGGTCAGCCCCAGCATTTT.

The rearrangement uses TRBV4-3 and TRBJ2-1, with TRBD2 identical over 7 bases. V shed 1 base and J 5 bases; nucleotides not matched to a gene: 8. CDR1 and CDR2 from the germline V gene are LGHNA and YSLEER. The CDR3 is 16 residues long. The DNA of the CDR3 is TGCGCCAGCAGCCAAGCACAGGCCCGGGAGGACAATGAGCAGTTCTTC. Residues: CASSQAQAREDNEQFF.

This chain links TRBV5-6 with TRBJ1-4; 9 nucleotides line up with TRBD1. V lost 2 bases and J lost 7; bases outside the gene matches: 6. The germline CDR1 and CDR2 sequences are SGHDT and YYEEEE. The CDR3 covers 15 residues. CDR3 DNA sequence: TGTGCCAGCAGCTTCCGGGGACAGGGTGGTGAAAAACTGTTTTTT. Translation: CASSFRGQGGEKLFF.

The chain employs TRBV6-1 and TRBJ1-1; no clear D gene. From germline, CDR1 is MNHNS and CDR2 SASEGT. V was clipped by 2 bases and J by 4 bases, with 8 bases between them. The CDR3 loop spans 13 amino acids. The CDR3 coding sequence is TGTGCCAGCAGTGAATGGGCAGGCACTGAAGCTTTCTTT. This gives the protein CASSEWAGTEAFF.

This clone was observed once. V and J are TRBV18 and TRBJ2-7; D is ambiguous. V lost 2 bases to trimming and J lost 10 bases, with 12 bases between them. This CDR3 contains 12 residues. CDR1 KGHSH and CDR2 LQKENI come from the germline V gene. CDR3 nucleotide sequence: TGTGCCAGCTCACCAGAGCAAAGGAGTCAGTACTTC. It specifies CASSPEQRSQYF.

The chain is built from TRBV27 and TRBJ1-1, with D perhaps matching TRBD1 (5 bases). The CDR3 sequence is 14 residues long. The V gene lost 10 bases and the J gene lost 0 bases, with 15 bases spanning the gap. Germline lookup yields CDR1 MNHEY and CDR2 SMNVEV (reference sequence). CDR3 sequence: CATSRGVMNTEAFF. The CDR3 DNA reads as TGTGCCACCTCACGGGGGGTTATGAACACTGAAGCTTTCTTT.

The genes are TRBV30 and TRBJ2-3; tentative D call: TRBD1 (5 bases). Germline V gene lookup returns CDR1 GTSNPN and CDR2 SVGIG (reference sequence). V lost 4 bases, J lost 3 bases, and 17 bases lay in between. The CDR3 covers 15 residues. CDR3 coding DNA: TGTGCCTGGACTAGGACACGAGCAGGGACAGATACGCAGTATTTT. This encodes CAWTRTRAGTDTQYF.

The rearrangement joins TRBV10-3 to TRBJ2-5, with 11 bases aligning to TRBD1. Per the germline V gene, CDR1 is ENHRY and CDR2 is SYGVKD. Trimming cost V 3 bases and J 9 bases; bases outside gene matches: 9. This CDR3 comprises 15 residues. This CDR3 is CAISDLGQGGGAQYF. In DNA form, the CDR3 reads TGTGCCATCAGTGATCTGGGACAGGGGGGTGGGGCCCAGTACTTC.

On this clone: Distinct nucleotide sequences in the sample also encode this CDR3. The chain couples TRBV18 to TRBJ2-3, with D hard to call. Germline V gene sequence: CDR1 KGHSH, CDR2 LQKENI. This CDR3 contains 13 residues. The germline V and J ends were trimmed by 0 bases and 3 bases, with 4 bases remaining between them. DNA for the CDR3: TGTGCCAGCTCACCACCCAGTACAGATACGCAGTATTTT. Protein sequence: CASSPPSTDTQYF.

This chain joins TRBV7-2 and TRBJ1-2; TRBD1 matches 7 bases. The J segment lost 0 bases and the V segment lost 3 bases, leaving 4 bases of the junction unmatched. The germline CDR1 and CDR2 sequences are SGHTA and FQGNSA. CDR3 length: 15 amino acids. DNA of the CDR3: TGTGCCAGCAGCTTGGACAGGAGCCCTAACTATGGCTACACCTTC. Its protein product is CASSLDRSPNYGYTF.

The chain carries TRBV19 and TRBJ2-6; 7 bases align to TRBD1. This CDR3 has 17 residues. CDR1 LNHDA and CDR2 SQIVND come from the germline V gene (reference sequence). V trimming: 8 bases; J trimming: 0 bases; junction bases outside the gene matches: 10. CDR3 DNA sequence: TGTGCCAGTCTACAGGGCAGGGGGTACTCTGGGGCCAACGTCCTGACTTTC. Its translation: CASLQGRGYSGANVLTF.

The V and J genes are TRBV18 and TRBJ2-5; 9 bases fit TRBD2. The CDR3 has 17 amino acids. Germline V lookup: CDR1 KGHSH, CDR2 LQKENI. Trimming cost V 1 base and J 2 bases; bases outside gene matches: 8. The CDR3 protein is CASSPQLGLAPQETQYF. The CDR3 bases are TGTGCCAGCTCACCACAGTTGGGACTAGCACCTCAAGAGACCCAGTACTTC.

The chain links TRBV28 to TRBJ1-2; 7 bases line up with TRBD1. The CDR3 length is 16 residues. V lost 1 base, J lost 3 bases, and 8 bases stayed unmatched. Germline lookup yields CDR1 MDHEN and CDR2 SYDVKM. The CDR3 here is CASSLFTGETDYGYTF. The CDR3 bases are TGTGCCAGCAGTTTATTTACAGGGGAAACGGACTATGGCTACACCTTC.

This chain connects TRBV7-9 to TRBJ2-1; 9 bases agree with TRBD2. Germline loops: CDR1 SEHNR, CDR2 FQNEAQ (reference sequence). V was clipped by 5 bases and J by 1 base; unmatched bases: 9. CDR3 length: 17 residues. DNA for the CDR3: TGTGCCAGCAGCCCAAGGTGGAGCGGGGGGTCCTACAATGAGCAGTTCTTC. Translated: CASSPRWSGGSYNEQFF. The complete variable domain, with remaining parts taken from reference TRBV7-9 and TRBJ2-1, reads DTGVSQNPRHKITKRGQNVTFRCDPISEHNRLYWYRQTLGQGPEFLTYFQNEAQLEKSRLLSDRFSAERPKGSFSTLEIQRTEQGDSAMYLCASSPRWSGGSYNEQFFGPGTRLTVL.

This clone was seen once. The rearrangement uses TRBV7-3 and TRBJ2-1; D possibly corresponds to TRBD2 (6 bases). CDR1 is SGHTA, CDR2 FQGTGA, per germline. The CDR3 covers 13 residues. The V gene lost 5 bases and the J gene lost 3 bases, with 8 bases spanning the gap. CDR3 amino acids: CASSAGGYNEQFF. CDR3 nucleotide sequence: TGTGCCAGCAGCGCCGGGGGCTACAATGAGCAGTTCTTC.

The DNA of the CDR3 is TGTGCCAGCAGTGACCAGGGATTGACTGAAGCTTTCTTT. This codes for CASSDQGLTEAFF. The V call is TRBV6-1, the J call TRBJ1-1; D is perhaps TRBD1 (5 bases). With 3 bases removed from V and 5 bases from J, the gap between germline ends came to 10 bases. The CDR3 loop spans 13 amino acids. Germline CDR1 is MNHNS and CDR2 is SASEGT.